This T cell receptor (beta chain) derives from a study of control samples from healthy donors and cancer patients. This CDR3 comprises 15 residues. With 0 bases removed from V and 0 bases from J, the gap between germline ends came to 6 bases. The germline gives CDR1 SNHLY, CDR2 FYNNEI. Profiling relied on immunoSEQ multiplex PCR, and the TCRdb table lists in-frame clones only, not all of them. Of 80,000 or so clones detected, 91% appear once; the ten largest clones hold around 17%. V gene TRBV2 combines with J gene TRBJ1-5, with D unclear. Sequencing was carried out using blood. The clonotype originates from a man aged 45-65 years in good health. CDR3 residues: CASSEAAYSNQPQHF. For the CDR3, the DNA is TGTGCCAGCAGTGAAGCAGCTTATAGCAATCAGCCCCAGCATTTT.